Each of the 2 T cell receptor beta chains below was sequenced from the same sample in a study of neurological immune-mediated disorders. Each CDR3 protein is one row after TCRdb ran MiXCR on the 5' RACE reads. The sample contains about 84,000 distinct CDR3 sequences, about 9.3% of which appear only once. The specimen sequenced was PBMCs. The origin of the receptors is a man aged 35-49 years in good health.

This clonotype was found many times. The J gene is TRBJ1-3, the V gene TRBV9, with 7 positions matching TRBD1. The germline CDR1 and CDR2 sequences are SGDLS and YYNGEE. The CDR3 extends over 17 amino acids. With V trimmed by 2 bases and J by 1 base, 9 bases remained unmatched. This CDR3 reads CASSVATGSWSGNTIYF. The CDR3 DNA reads TGTGCCAGCAGCGTTGCGACAGGGTCCTGGTCTGGAAACACCATATATTTT.

This clonotype has at least ten counts. V and J are TRBV2 and TRBJ2-1, with TRBD1 matching 8 bases. With 10 bases clipped from V and 8 bases from J, the junction kept 10 bases outside the gene matches. Germline V CDR1 and CDR2: SNHLY, FYNNEI. The CDR3 spans 13 residues. The CDR3 region is CATQPGQAHEQFF. DNA for the CDR3: TGTGCCACCCAACCGGGACAGGCACATGAGCAGTTCTTC.